Reported below is one T cell receptor (beta chain). The antigen remains unidentified. Antigen-specific CD4+ T cells were first expanded with viral peptide pools by the ViraFEST assay and only then sequenced. When less than 12 days of culture had elapsed, CD4+ T cells were isolated. Negative nucleocapsid antibody tests before and after vaccination confirmed no previous SARS-CoV-2 infection. IL-2 at about 10 IU/ml and peptides at 8 to 10 ug/ml were added to cultured PBMC, around 2 million per well. Clones were read by immunoSEQ multiplex PCR, and TCRdb kept only the in-frame ones, dropping some. There are more than 20,000 clones in the sample; 76% occur only once, and approximately 10% lies in the top ten. The CDR3 is 15 amino acids. Trimming at V came to 0 bases and at J to 3 bases, leaving 4 bases not matched to a gene. CDR1 is MNHEY and CDR2 is SVGAGI in the germline V gene. This sample stems from a study of vaccination effects on CD4 cells after COVID-19. Study-level background: Two-dose BNT162b2 or mRNA-1273 vaccination was given to participants. Regarding the study as a whole: Late post-vaccination, clones induced by infection and those induced by vaccine underwent marked clonal contraction. Early post-infection timepoints were absent, and convalescent patients were few.

The starting material was CD4+ T cells from PBMCs cultured with HCoV-NL63 spike peptides, obtained before COVID-19 vaccination. This sequence joins TRBV6-5 and TRBJ2-7, with 8 nucleotides matching TRBD1. The TCR originated in a human donor who received a COVID-19 vaccine. Here the CDR3 reads CASSYSAGGNYEQYF. In DNA, the CDR3 is TGTGCCAGCAGTTACTCGGCAGGGGGCAACTACGAGCAGTACTTC.